The clone carrying this T cell receptor (beta chain) has only a few counts. The V and J ends lost 7 bases and 0 bases, in that order; junction bases with no gene match: 5. Germline lookup yields CDR1 MNHNY and CDR2 SVGAGI (reference sequence). There are 14 residues in the CDR3. The record originates from a study of blood T cell repertoires in COVID-19. Using immunoSEQ multiplex PCR, the repertoire was profiled, and TCRdb retains in-frame clones only, with some absent. This table holds about 260,000 clones, approximately 82% found once. The chain combines TRBV6-6 with TRBJ1-1; 7 bases align to TRBD1. The sequence was obtained from a woman at least 80 years old with acute or convalescent COVID-19. The sequenced material came from peripheral blood. CDR3: CASTPTGMNTEAFF. The CDR3 DNA sequence: TGTGCCAGCACCCCGACAGGGATGAACACTGAAGCTTTCTTT.